The next 3 T cell receptor beta chains were all read from a single sample in a study of shared clonotypes between healthy human individuals. Measured with immunoSEQ multiplex PCR; TCRdb has only the in-frame clones, and not every one. The top ten hold around 0.4% of the sample, which has some 2,500,000 clones, approximately 94% seen once. The sequenced material came from naive CD4+ T cells from PBMCs. The subset here: CD45RA+ positively selected. The origin of the receptors is a man in his late teens or twenties in good health. Some clones in this sample may be carry-over from other donors' samples.

V usage is TRBV18 and J usage is TRBJ1-4, with 7 bases matching TRBD1. J lost 3 bases, V lost 3 bases, and 4 bases had no gene match. The CDR3 consists of 15 residues. Germline loops: CDR1 KGHSH, CDR2 LQKENI. The CDR3 loop is CASSPTGVANEKLFF. CDR3 in DNA: TGTGCCAGCTCACCTACAGGGGTGGCTAATGAAAAACTGTTTTTT.

The J gene is TRBJ2-1, the V gene TRBV7-3, with 7 bases lining up with TRBD2. The CDR3 has 17 residues. J lost 0 bases, V lost 0 bases, and 5 bases had no gene match. The germline CDR1 and CDR2 sequences are SGHTA and FQGTGA. This CDR3 is CASSLTGGASSYNEQFF. CDR3 nucleotides: TGTGCCAGCAGCTTAACGGGAGGGGCAAGCTCCTACAATGAGCAGTTCTTC.

This chain joins TRBV19 and TRBJ2-7; 10 nucleotides line up with TRBD2. Unmatched junction bases numbered 7, after V lost 2 bases and J lost 3 bases. The germline V gene encodes CDR1 LNHDA and CDR2 SQIVND (reference sequence). The CDR3 extends over 16 amino acids. In DNA form, the CDR3 reads TGTGCCAGTAGTATATATGGACTAGCGGACTTCTACGAGCAGTACTTC. Amino acids: CASSIYGLADFYEQYF.